This T cell receptor (beta chain) was found in a study of cytomegalovirus exposure and HLA in healthy donors. Overall study results and limits: Despite most TCR sequences being rare, some public TCRs occurred in many donors.

With 5 bases removed from V and 1 base from J, the gap between germline ends came to 13 bases. This CDR3 is built from 15 residues. CDR1 MDHEN and CDR2 SYDVKM come from the germline V gene. As concerns this clone: The target antigen is unknown.

PCR primers comprised 60 Vbeta and 13 Jbeta primers. Some clones are missing from TCRdb's copy, which holds only in-frame ones; the method was immunoSEQ multiplex PCR. The table shows 95,000 to 100,000 clones, with 65% to 85% occurring only once. The sequencing sample was made of PBMCs. V and J are TRBV28 and TRBJ2-3; a weak D match, TRBD1 (6 bases). The receptor comes from a man in his fifties or sixties in good health and CMV-seronegative. The CDR3 nucleotides are TGTGCCAGCAGTACCCAGGGGCTCGGCACAGATACGCAGTATTTT. Its translation: CASSTQGLGTDTQYF.